This TCR beta chain was found in a study of CD8+ T cells in alopecia areata. Turning to the study itself: Spontaneous alopecia affected the roughly 6-12-month-old C3H/HeJ graft donors, whose skin was transplanted to approximately 6-10-week-old female C3H/HeJ mice.

Researchers sorted pooled cutaneous lymph node cells on the basis of CD4, CD8alpha, NKG2D, NKG2ACE and other markers. Once RNA had been extracted, it was reverse transcribed into cDNA to act as the sequencing template. TCRdb keeps only in-frame clones here, not all; method: immunoSEQ multiplex PCR. The record shows approximately 300,000 clones for this sample, with no singletons present. Notes on this clone: What it binds is not known. Mouse gene names apply. The CDR3 goes on 4 residues after the read ends, and that part is filled in from the germline J gene.

The CDR3 spans 14 residues. V lost 3 bases and J lost 1, with 9 bases in between. In germline, CDR1 is LGHNA, CDR2 YNLKQL (reference sequence). Whole-study results and caveats: Scalp repertoires also include resident alphabeta T cells from normal skin. Across lesional scalp, and particularly alopecia totalis/universalis, clonality surpassed that of normal scalp. Shared TCR sequences were less clear between patients than in mice, possibly partly from HLA diversity.

The sample consisted of CD4+ T cells sorted from a lymph node. The TCR originated in a C3H/HeJ mouse with alopecia areata. For this mouse line, the MHC haplotype is H2-k. This sequence joins TRBV5 and TRBJ1-1, with D tentatively TRBD1 (5 bases). This CDR3 reads CASSHPTVNTEVFF. CDR3 DNA (partial): TGTGCCAGCAGCCACCCGACAGTAAACACA.